The clone carrying this T cell receptor beta chain appeared many times. The antigen remains undetermined. The record originates from a study of regulatory T cells in long-lasting Graves disease. General study results and limits: Among the persistent patients, 2,500 to 3,000 public clonotypes were shared, more than the 850 to 1,000 shared among new patients.

The CDR3 consists of 15 residues. The V and J ends lost 4 bases and 3 bases respectively, with 10 bases between them. Germline V gene data show CDR1 as LGHDT and CDR2 as YNNKEL (reference sequence). Stated time point: newly diagnosed GD, antithyroid drugs for less than 3 months. Researchers made the TCR library from RNA that was extracted from PBMCs. Libraries of TCR beta came from iRepertoire HTBI primers plus Arm-PCR of CDR3 regions. TCRdb ran MiXCR on the multiplex PCR reads and lists one entry per CDR3 protein. The sample carries about 350,000 distinct CDR3 sequences, 15% to 20% recorded once. The same sample was also used in a study of T cells in Graves' hyperthyroidism and ophthalmopathy.

The origin of this receptor is a young woman with Graves disease. The sequences come from peripheral blood mononuclear cells (PBMCs), collected at new diagnosis, from a patient treated with antithyroid drugs. V usage is TRBV3-1 and J usage is TRBJ2-6, with D perhaps TRBD1 (5 bases). CDR3 in DNA: TGTGCCAGCAGCCCTTCCAGGGTTGGGGCCAACGTCCTGACTTTC. Protein: CASSPSRVGANVLTF.